A single sample gave rise to the 5 T cell receptor beta chains below, sequenced in a study of T cells in Graves' hyperthyroidism and ophthalmopathy. Regions amplified from RNA transcripts were the TCR beta CDR3 regions. An initial round of RT-PCR targeting the TCR CDR3 relied on the HTBI primer set. TCRdb redid the calling of the multiplex PCR reads with MiXCR, one entry per CDR3 protein. The data hold about 560,000 distinct CDR3 sequences, with 12% to 15% observed a single time. Material for sequencing was blood. These receptors came from a woman aged 40 to 49 with Graves' hyperthyroidism.

This chain joins TRBV7-2 and TRBJ2-1; 9 bases fit TRBD1. CDR1 is SGHTA and CDR2 is FQGNSA in the germline V gene. V lost 5 bases and J lost 8; bases outside the gene matches: 10. This CDR3 has 15 amino acids. The DNA for the CDR3 is TGTGCCAGCAGCCCGATCTGGGACAGGGACCATGAGCAGTTCTTC. This encodes CASSPIWDRDHEQFF. Drawing the rest from reference TRBV7-2 and TRBJ2-1, the complete variable domain is GAGVSQSPSNKVTEKGKDVELRCDPISGHTALYWYRQSLGQGLEFLIYFQGNSAPDKSGLPSDRFSAERTGGSVSTLTIQRTQQEDSAVYLCASSPIWDRDHEQFFGPGTRLTVL.

The chain is built from TRBV9 and TRBJ2-7, with D tentatively TRBD2 (7 bases). The CDR3 spans 16 residues. Trimming took off 4 bases at V and 5 bases at J, with 22 bases between the two ends. Germline values: CDR1 SGDLS, CDR2 YYNGEE. CDR3 sequence (DNA): TGTGCCAGCAGCTTAGGGGGGGTTGGAAGTAGGAACGAGCAGTACTTC. This codes for CASSLGGVGSRNEQYF.

The V gene is TRBV27, the J gene TRBJ2-7; TRBD2 matches at 8 bases. The germline CDR1 and CDR2 sequences are MNHEY and SMNVEV (reference sequence). The V and J ends lost 3 bases and 4 bases, in that order; junction bases with no gene match: 11. There are 16 residues in the CDR3. In nucleotides, the CDR3 is TGTGCCAGCAGTTTGATAGGATCTAGCGGGTTTTACGAGCAGTACTTC. It encodes CASSLIGSSGFYEQYF.

The rearrangement joins TRBV3-1 to TRBJ2-7, with no clear D. V lost 0 bases and J 0 bases, leaving 9 bases between the germline ends. Germline-derived CDR1 and CDR2 are LGHDT and YNNKEL (reference sequence). CDR3 length: 15 residues. The CDR3 protein is CASSQDRAFSYEQYF. The CDR3, as DNA: TGTGCCAGCAGCCAAGATCGAGCGTTCTCCTACGAGCAGTACTTC.

V and J are TRBV20-1 and TRBJ1-5; D uncertain. The germline CDR1 and CDR2 sequences are DFQATT and SNEGSKA (reference sequence). Between the trimmed V and J ends, which lost 5 bases and 1 base, there was a span of 15 bases. The length of the CDR3 is 15 residues. CDR3 nucleotides: TGCAGTGCTGTCTGGCAGCCGGGGAGCAATCAGCCCCAGCATTTT. Residues: CSAVWQPGSNQPQHF.